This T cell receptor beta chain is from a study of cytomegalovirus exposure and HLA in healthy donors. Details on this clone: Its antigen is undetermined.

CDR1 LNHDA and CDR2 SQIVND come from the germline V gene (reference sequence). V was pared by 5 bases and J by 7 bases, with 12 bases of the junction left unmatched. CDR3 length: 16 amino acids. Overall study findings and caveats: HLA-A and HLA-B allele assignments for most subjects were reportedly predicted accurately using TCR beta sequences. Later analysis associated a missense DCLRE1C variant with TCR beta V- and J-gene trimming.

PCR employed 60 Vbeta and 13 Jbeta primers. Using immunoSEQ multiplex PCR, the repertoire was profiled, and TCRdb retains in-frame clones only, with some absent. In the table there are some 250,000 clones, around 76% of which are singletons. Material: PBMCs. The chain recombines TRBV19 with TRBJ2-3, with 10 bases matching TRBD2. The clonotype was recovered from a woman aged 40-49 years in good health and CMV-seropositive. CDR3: CASSFSEREGPYTQYF. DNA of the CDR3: TGTGCCAGTAGTTTCTCTGAGCGGGAGGGCCCTTATACGCAGTATTTT. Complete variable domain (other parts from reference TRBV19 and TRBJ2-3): DGGITQSPKYLFRKEGQNVTLSCEQNLNHDAMYWYRQDPGQGLRLIYYSQIVNDFQKGDIAEGYSVSREKKESFPLTVTSAQKNPTAFYLCASSFSEREGPYTQYFGPGTRLTVL.